This T cell receptor (beta chain) was identified during a study of blood T cell repertoires in COVID-19. The wider study: Sources were T cells, B-cell-depleted T cells, or PBMCs; the material itself was cDNA or gDNA.

There are 14 residues in the CDR3. CDR1 and CDR2 (germline): MNHEY, SMNVEV (reference sequence). The ends lost 5 bases at V and 3 bases at J; junction bases unmatched: 6. Clinical history as reported by participants underpinned cohort assignment. Profiled with immunoSEQ multiplex PCR; TCRdb holds only in-frame clones, not every one. The sample carries 300,000 to 450,000 clones, approximately 90% recorded once. Sequenced sample: PBMCs or T cells enriched from blood (not recorded which). The chain couples TRBV27 to TRBJ2-7; 8 nucleotides align to TRBD1. This TCR was sampled from a woman younger than 35 who had recovered from COVID-19. CDR3 coding DNA: TGTGCCAGCAGTCATACCGGGACAGGCTACGAGCAGTACTTC. This gives the protein CASSHTGTGYEQYF.